What follows is one T cell receptor (beta chain) and its context. This sample stems from a study of CD8 T cells in Susac syndrome. The CDR3 has 16 amino acids. The V and J ends lost 2 bases and 0 bases, in that order; junction bases with no gene match: 2. Per the germline V gene, CDR1 is SEHNR and CDR2 is FQNEAQ (reference sequence). Random hexamers were used to reverse transcribe an amount of about 0.5 to 1 ug RNA. Amplification of TCR beta CDR3 by immunoSEQ multiplex PCR spanned 54 Vbeta and 13 Jbeta. TCRdb redid the calling of the immunoSEQ multiplex PCR reads with MiXCR, one entry per CDR3 protein. The data show more than 120,000 distinct CDR3 sequences, approximately 93% seen once. Sequencing of TCR beta was undertaken in CD8+ and CD4+ T cells derived from blood. Controls matched for sex and age were healthy donors. TEMRA cells were FACS-enriched, unlike CD8+ and CD4+ T cells, which were negatively isolated.

The sample comprised CD4+ T cells from PBMCs. The gene calls are TRBV7-9 and TRBJ1-4; 8 bases match TRBD1. The sequence was obtained from a human donor in good health. The CDR3, as DNA: TGTGCCAGCAGCTTAAGGACAGGGACAACTAATGAAAAACTGTTTTTT. It specifies CASSLRTGTTNEKLFF.